Following are 21 T cell receptor beta chains from one sample sequenced in a study of vaccination effects on CD4 cells after COVID-19. Expansion of antigen-specific CD4+ T cells with viral peptide pools was carried out by the ViraFEST assay before sequencing. On day 10 of culture, CD4+ T cells were separated out. The person's infection with SARS-CoV-2, confirmed by PCR, took place between March and December 2020. These receptors lack a known antigen. TCRdb's table, derived via immunoSEQ multiplex PCR, lists solely in-frame clones and lacks some. This sample has roughly 27,000 clones, with around 79% found just once. The source was CD4+ T cells from PBMCs cultured with HCoV-NL63 spike peptides, collected before COVID-19 vaccination. The receptors here all came from a human donor who had a prior SARS-CoV-2 infection.

The chain joins TRBV5-5 to TRBJ2-3; D gene ambiguous. V dropped 4 bases and J dropped 3 bases, with 9 bases sitting between them. This CDR3 contains 13 residues. Germline CDR1 is SGHKS and CDR2 is YYEKEE (reference sequence). The CDR3 loop reads CASSKQRTDTQYF. CDR3 DNA sequence: TGTGCCAGCAGCAAACAGAGAACAGATACGCAGTATTTT.

V gene TRBV3-1 (or the pseudogene TRBV3-2) combines with J gene TRBJ1-2; 7 bases map to TRBD1. This CDR3 is 14 amino acids long. The junction had 10 bases not matched to a gene; V was cut back by 2 bases and J by 10 bases. The germline V gene has CDR1 LGHDT and CDR2 YNNKEL (reference sequence). Here the CDR3 DNA reads TGTGCCAGCAGCCAACACCCCGGGACAGACCTCTACACCTTC. It specifies CASSQHPGTDLYTF.

This sequence joins TRBV9 and TRBJ2-3; D remains ambiguous. The V end was cut by 2 bases, the J end by 0 bases, with 1 base between. CDR1 SGDLS and CDR2 YYNGEE come from the germline V gene. The CDR3 is made up of 12 amino acids. CDR3 nucleotides: TGTGCCAGCAGCGTGAGCACAGATACGCAGTATTTT. This encodes CASSVSTDTQYF.

The V and J genes are TRBV13 and TRBJ2-3; possibly TRBD1 or TRBD2 for D (7 bases each). The CDR3 has 18 amino acids. The V end was cut by 1 base, the J end by 5 bases, with 22 bases between. Germline CDR1 is PRHDT and CDR2 is FYEKMQ (reference sequence). This chain's CDR3 is CASSLAPGLGGREDTQYF. CDR3 DNA sequence: TGTGCCAGCAGCTTAGCGCCAGGACTAGGGGGCCGGGAAGATACGCAGTATTTT.

The V gene is TRBV3-1 (or the pseudogene TRBV3-2), the J gene TRBJ1-6; D might be TRBD1 (6 bases). The V end lost 2 bases, the J end lost 2 bases, and 19 bases lay between the germline ends. The germline V gene encodes CDR1 LGHDT and CDR2 YNNKEL (reference sequence). The CDR3 length is 19 residues. CDR3 nucleotide sequence: TGTGCCAGCAGCCAACGTTCCGTTGGCGGGGGCGCCTATAATTCACCCCTCCACTTT. Amino acid sequence: CASSQRSVGGGAYNSPLHF.

The chain combines TRBV5-1 with TRBJ2-3; the D gene is possibly TRBD1 (6 bases). From germline, CDR1 is SGHRS and CDR2 YFSETQ. The CDR3 contains 15 residues. V lost 0 bases and J 4 bases, leaving 12 bases between the germline ends. The CDR3 DNA is TGCGCCAGCAGCTTGGCCCAGGGGCTGGCAGATACGCAGTATTTT. This translates into CASSLAQGLADTQYF.

The chain uses TRBV5-6 and TRBJ1-1; no clear D gene. This CDR3 comprises 12 residues. The V gene's germline CDR1 is SGHDT and CDR2 YYEEEE. V lost 3 bases to trimming and J lost 9 bases, with 12 bases between them. The chain's CDR3 is CASSSWTDQAFF. DNA of the CDR3: TGTGCCAGCAGCTCGTGGACGGATCAAGCTTTCTTT.

This clone was picked up one time. This chain uses TRBV4-1 with TRBJ2-1; D is possibly TRBD2 (6 bases). Trimming took 5 bases from V and 5 from J, leaving 16 bases between them. In germline, CDR1 is MGHRA, CDR2 YSYEKL. The CDR3 runs to 15 residues. The CDR3 is CASSRGLTGDNEQFF. The DNA for the CDR3 is TGCGCCAGCAGCAGAGGACTAACGGGGGACAATGAGCAGTTCTTC.

CDR3 in amino acids: CSVYGTGGKANYGYTF. The CDR3 DNA reads TGCAGCGTCTATGGGACAGGGGGCAAAGCTAACTATGGCTACACCTTC. The chain is built from TRBV29-1 and TRBJ1-2; 12 bases are shared with TRBD1. The CDR3 runs 16 residues. After removal of 6 bases from V and 0 bases from J, the junction contained 8 bases not matched to a gene. From germline, CDR1 is SQVTM and CDR2 ANQGSEA.

The chain couples TRBV6-5 to TRBJ2-1, with 7 positions matching TRBD1. CDR1 and CDR2 (germline): MNHEY, SVGAGI. The CDR3 is made up of 15 amino acids. After removal of 2 bases from V and 8 bases from J, the junction contained 9 bases not matched to a gene. DNA for the CDR3: TGTGCCAGCAGTTACCCATCGACAGGGCGGGATGAGCAGTTCTTC. Protein product: CASSYPSTGRDEQFF.

The V call is TRBV18, the J call TRBJ2-7; 7 bases are shared with TRBD1. The CDR3 sequence is 15 residues long. V lost 4 bases to trimming and J lost 0 bases; unmatched junction nucleotides: 6. The germline V gene encodes CDR1 KGHSH and CDR2 LQKENI. DNA of the CDR3: TGTGCCAGCTCACTTTATCGGGACAGCTCCTACGAGCAGTACTTC. Its translation is CASSLYRDSSYEQYF.

The rearrangement joins TRBV5-1 to TRBJ1-2; D is undetermined. The CDR3 is 18 residues long. The germline CDR1 and CDR2 sequences are SGHRS and YFSETQ. V shed 1 base and J shed 1 base, with 20 bases lying between them. The DNA of the CDR3 is TGCGCCAGCAGCTTGATAAAGCAGCTCTGGGCCCTTAACTATGGCTACACCTTC. It encodes CASSLIKQLWALNYGYTF.

This clone has more than one count but fewer than ten. V usage is TRBV19 and J usage is TRBJ1-3; TRBD1 matches at 7 bases. V shed 6 bases, J shed 0 bases, and the junction held 17 bases outside the gene matches. This CDR3 is built from 19 residues. Germline V gene lookup returns CDR1 LNHDA and CDR2 SQIVND (reference sequence). CDR3 amino acids: CASRPVGTARHYSGNTIYF. CDR3 nucleotides: TGTGCCAGTAGACCTGTCGGGACAGCGCGTCACTACTCTGGAAACACCATATATTTT.

The CDR3 DNA sequence: TGTGCCAGCAGCCACCGCCTAGAGGAGCAGTTCTTC. The encoded protein is CASSHRLEEQFF. The gene calls are TRBV7-9 and TRBJ2-1; D is uncertain. V shed 5 bases and J shed 10 bases, with 12 bases lying between them. CDR3 length: 12 amino acids. The germline V gene has CDR1 SEHNR and CDR2 FQNEAQ (reference sequence).

Written as DNA, the CDR3 is TGTGCCAGCAGTGAATTGGGATTCCAAGAGACCCAGTACTTC. Its translation is CASSELGFQETQYF. The chain combines TRBV6-1 with TRBJ2-5; D gene ambiguous. The CDR3 extends over 14 amino acids. Germline V gene data show CDR1 as MNHNS and CDR2 as SASEGT. The V gene lost 2 bases and the J gene lost 1 base, with 8 bases spanning the gap.

The chain is built from TRBV5-4 and TRBJ1-1; the D is unclear. Trimming pared 3 bases from V and 0 bases from J, leaving 12 bases between. CDR1 SGHNT and CDR2 YYREEE come from the germline V gene (reference sequence). CDR3 length equals 15 residues. The CDR3 sequence is CASSSRTEMNTEAFF. CDR3 DNA sequence: TGTGCCAGCAGCTCCCGGACGGAGATGAACACTGAAGCTTTCTTT.

The CDR3 DNA is TGTGCCAGCTCACCACCCGTCGGGGGAGGTGAAAAACTGTTTTTT. This encodes CASSPPVGGGEKLFF. The chain joins TRBV18 to TRBJ1-4; possibly TRBD1 for D (5 bases). The length of the CDR3 is 15 residues. The V and J ends lost 0 bases and 7 bases respectively, with 12 bases between them. Germline V gene sequence: CDR1 KGHSH, CDR2 LQKENI.

The J gene is TRBJ1-1, the V gene TRBV30, with TRBD1 as a possible D gene (6 bases). Germline values: CDR1 GTSNPN, CDR2 SVGIG (reference sequence). This CDR3 comprises 16 residues. With 0 bases removed from V and 1 base from J, the gap between germline ends came to 15 bases. In DNA form, the CDR3 reads TGTGCCTGGAGTGTACTGGGGGGCAGGGCGAACACTGAAGCTTTCTTT. It is translated as CAWSVLGGRANTEAFF.

This clone was counted only a few times. The V call is TRBV7-3, the J call TRBJ2-5; D is ambiguous. CDR3 length: 13 amino acids. The V and J ends lost 1 base and 4 bases respectively, with 7 bases between them. Germline V gene lookup returns CDR1 SGHTA and CDR2 FQGTGA. Here the CDR3 DNA reads TGTGCCAGCAGCTTAAGCCTGGGAGAGACCCAGTACTTC. It specifies CASSLSLGETQYF.

The CDR3, as DNA: TGCGCCAGCAGCTCTCACCCTGGACTGGGCGAAAAACTGTTTTTT. Its protein is CASSSHPGLGEKLFF. The rearrangement joins TRBV4-1 to TRBJ1-4; D is undetermined. V lost 5 bases and J 8 bases, leaving 18 bases between the germline ends. From germline, CDR1 is MGHRA and CDR2 YSYEKL. This CDR3 is 15 amino acids long.

This chain joins TRBV5-1 and TRBJ1-6; no firm D call. This CDR3 is built from 15 residues. V was pared by 3 bases and J by 4 bases, with 11 bases between. Germline V lookup: CDR1 SGHRS, CDR2 YFSETQ. The CDR3 spells CASSSSPGYNSPLHF. The CDR3 DNA follows: TGCGCCAGCAGCTCCAGTCCAGGATATAATTCACCCCTCCACTTT.